Sequencing of this TCR beta chain was carried out in a study of blood T cells in healthy people across ages. General observations from the study: Versus aged donors, long-lived donors had higher diversity and more naive CD4+ cells.

Healthy Caucasian individuals from Russia aged 6 to 90 were enrolled as donors. Per individual sample, total RNA of at least 6 micrograms was extracted. A second PCR, run for about 6 to 12 cycles, used a sample-barcoded 5' primer plus a J-beta primer mix. Each cDNA molecule, via a template-switch adaptor with 12 random nucleotides, was tagged. TCRdb reanalysed the 5' RACE reads using MiXCR and keeps one entry per CDR3 protein. The sample includes about 680,000 distinct CDR3 sequences, over 45% of them seen just once. Germline V CDR1 and CDR2: MGHDK, SYGVNS. The CDR3 consists of 13 residues. V shed 7 bases and J shed 5 bases, with 13 bases lying between them. In the case of this clonotype: No antigen is known for it.

The specimen sequenced was blood. The chain uses TRBV25-1 and TRBJ2-3; tentatively, D is TRBD1 (6 bases). This TCR was sampled from a woman between 55 and 75 years old in good health. Here the CDR3 reads CASNRGFGDTQYF. Here the CDR3 DNA reads TGTGCCAGCAATAGGGGGTTTGGAGATACGCAGTATTTT.